The 13 T cell receptor beta chains below all came from one sample that was sequenced in a study of cytomegalovirus exposure and HLA in healthy donors. PCR was performed using 60 Vbeta and 13 Jbeta primers. Using immunoSEQ multiplex PCR, the repertoire was profiled, and TCRdb retains in-frame clones only, with some absent. The listing contains some 71,000 clones. Specimen: PBMCs. All receptors come from a woman in her twenties or thirties in good health and CMV-seronegative.

In DNA, the CDR3 is TGTGCCAGCAGTTTGAACTACCCCAGCACAGATACGCAGTATTTT. It encodes CASSLNYPSTDTQYF. V is TRBV28 and J is TRBJ2-3; D uncertain. Trimming shortened V by 3 bases and J by 0 bases, and 10 bases separated the two germline ends. Germline CDR1 and CDR2: MDHEN and SYDVKM. CDR3 length: 15 residues.

The genes are TRBV5-4 and TRBJ2-2, with 10 bases matching TRBD2. The V and J ends lost 3 bases and 7 bases, in that order; junction bases with no gene match: 12. Looked up from germline, CDR1 is SGHNT and CDR2 is YYREEE (reference sequence). The CDR3 is made up of 17 amino acids. DNA for the CDR3: TGTGCCAGCAGCTCTAATCAGCGGGAGGGCCTGGTCGGGGAGCTGTTTTTT. Amino acids: CASSSNQREGLVGELFF. The whole variable domain, filled in from reference TRBV5-4 and TRBJ2-2, reads ETGVTQSPTHLIKTRGQQVTLRCSSQSGHNTVSWYQQALGQGPQFIFQYYREEENGRGNFPPRFSGLQFPNYSSELNVNALELDDSALYLCASSSNQREGLVGELFFGEGSRLTVL.

The chain carries TRBV28 and TRBJ1-5; D is unclear. The germline V gene has CDR1 MDHEN and CDR2 SYDVKM. This CDR3 contains 13 residues. V shed 2 bases and J shed 6 bases, with 8 bases lying between them. CDR3 in amino acids: CASSLARGQPQHF. Here the CDR3 DNA reads TGTGCCAGCAGTTTAGCACGAGGTCAGCCCCAGCATTTT.

V gene TRBV9 combines with J gene TRBJ2-1, with 8 nucleotides matching TRBD2. Germline CDR1 SGDLS, CDR2 YYNGEE. This CDR3 contains 15 residues. J lost 3 bases, V lost 4 bases, and 6 bases had no gene match. The CDR3 DNA follows: TGTGCCAGCAGCTTGAGGACTAGCAGCTACAATGAGCAGTTCTTC. This translates into CASSLRTSSYNEQFF. Filled out from reference TRBV9 and TRBJ2-1, the complete variable domain reads DSGVTQTPKHLITATGQRVTLRCSPRSGDLSVYWYQQSLDQGLQFLIQYYNGEERAKGNILERFSAQQFPDLHSELNLSSLELGDSALYFCASSLRTSSYNEQFFGPGTRLTVL.

On this clone: The sample holds other DNA sequences that translate to the same CDR3. This chain joins TRBV9 and TRBJ2-7; the D is unclear. The germline V and J ends were trimmed by 0 bases and 4 bases, with 5 bases remaining between them. Germline V gene lookup returns CDR1 SGDLS and CDR2 YYNGEE. The CDR3 has 12 amino acids. The CDR3, as DNA: TGTGCCAGCAGCGTAGACCAGTACGAGCAGTACTTC. It codes for CASSVDQYEQYF.

The chain links TRBV7-9 to TRBJ1-3, with D unclear. Germline V gene sequence: CDR1 SEHNR, CDR2 FQNEAQ (reference sequence). Trimming stripped 0 bases from V and 8 bases from J, with 14 bases between. The CDR3 totals 15 residues. CDR3 DNA: TGTGCCAGCAGCTTAGCCCAAGGAATGGGAGACACCATATATTTT. Its translation: CASSLAQGMGDTIYF.

The chain combines TRBV2 with TRBJ2-5; D might be TRBD1 (5 bases). Germline V CDR1 and CDR2: SNHLY, FYNNEI. V shed 3 bases and J shed 5 bases, with 16 bases lying between them. This CDR3 is 15 amino acids long. This chain's CDR3 is CASSDSGRPGETQYF. The CDR3 coding sequence is TGTGCCAGCAGTGATTCCGGGCGCCCAGGGGAGACCCAGTACTTC.

The chain combines TRBV7-2 with TRBJ1-2, with a tentative D call TRBD1 (6 bases). CDR3 length: 14 residues. With 2 bases removed from V and 3 bases from J, the gap between germline ends came to 10 bases. Germline V CDR1 and CDR2: SGHTA, FQGNSA. The DNA of the CDR3 is TGTGCCAGCAGCTTAAGGTGGACAGACTATGGCTACACCTTC. Amino acid sequence: CASSLRWTDYGYTF.

On this clone: Without the conserved terminal phenylalanine or tryptophan, this CDR3 likely stems from a read error. No DNA is shown, since the ends of the CDR3 on it are uncertain; the CDR3 is the one TCRdb lists. This chain uses TRBV5-1 with TRBJ2-7; the table's D call TRBD1 went unverified against the DNA. Germline V lookup: CDR1 SGHRS, CDR2 YFSETQ. Termini included, the CDR3 measures 10 amino acids. The CDR3 is CATPQTGACI.

The chain carries TRBV5-5 and TRBJ1-1; D is perhaps TRBD1 (5 bases). The CDR3 sequence is 16 residues long. The V end lost 3 bases, the J end lost 0 bases, and 15 bases lay between the germline ends. The germline V gene encodes CDR1 SGHKS and CDR2 YYEKEE (reference sequence). The CDR3 bases are TGTGCCAGCAGCTCCGGACGGGGACTACTGAACACTGAAGCTTTCTTT. Protein product: CASSSGRGLLNTEAFF.

The rearrangement links TRBV11-2 to TRBJ2-5, with D perhaps TRBD2 (6 bases). V was pared by 3 bases and J by 1 base, with 9 bases between. This CDR3 region has 14 residues. CDR1 and CDR2 (germline): SGHAT, FQNNGV. The CDR3 reads CASSFGTLQETQYF. Written as DNA, the CDR3 is TGTGCCAGCAGCTTCGGGACTCTCCAAGAGACCCAGTACTTC. The full variable domain, in which reference TRBV11-2 and TRBJ2-5 provide the parts outside the CDR3, is EAGVAQSPRYKIIEKRQSVAFWCNPISGHATLYWYQQILGQGPKLLIQFQNNGVVDDSQLPKDRFSAERLKGVDSTLKIQPAKLEDSAVYLCASSFGTLQETQYFGPGTRLLVL.

The rearrangement links TRBV28 to TRBJ2-5; 9 bases align to TRBD1. V shed 7 bases, J shed 5 bases, and the junction held 8 bases outside the gene matches. The germline V gene has CDR1 MDHEN and CDR2 SYDVKM. The CDR3 has 14 amino acids. CDR3 sequence reads: CASTTDRGAETQYF. DNA of the CDR3: TGTGCCAGCACCACCGACAGGGGGGCGGAGACCCAGTACTTC. The full variable domain, rest sourced from reference TRBV28 and TRBJ2-5, is DVKVTQSSRYLVKRTGEKVFLECVQDMDHENMFWYRQDPGLGLRLIYFSYDVKMKEKGDIPEGYSVSREKKERFSLILESASTNQTSMYLCASTTDRGAETQYFGPGTRLLVL.

The V call is TRBV7-9, the J call TRBJ2-7; TRBD1 agrees at 9 bases. Looked up from germline, CDR1 is SEHNR and CDR2 is FQNEAQ (reference sequence). The CDR3 length is 18 residues. V shed 4 bases, J shed 2 bases, and the junction held 15 bases outside the gene matches. The CDR3 bases are TGTGCCAGCAGCTCACCCCGGGACAGGGACAGTGGAGCCTACGAGCAGTACTTC. Its translation is CASSSPRDRDSGAYEQYF.